This T cell receptor (beta chain) was sequenced for a study of human T cells and chemical hapten exposure. This clonotype was observed a few times. Under the authors' procedure: With a range of about 23,224 to 750,000, the median per sample was around 96,000 TCRs. Each CDR3 protein is one row after TCRdb ran MiXCR on the RACE reads. The V and J calls shown here were made by TCRdb, not taken from the authors' results. Here the sample spans 80,000 to 100,000 distinct CDR3 sequences, roughly 7.1% being singletons. Time point given: patch test 1, 2 weeks after DPC sensitization. The treatment: therapeutic diphenylcyclopropenone sensitization with weekly scalp DPC. This specimen was whole blood, taken in connection with sensitization to the hapten diphenylcyclopropenone (DPC). The clonotype originates from a woman aged 25 to 39 with alopecia areata. Some clones in this sample may be carry-over from other donors' samples.

The CDR3 nucleotides are TGCGCCAGCAGCCTTGCGGGGACAGCCTACAATGAGCAGTTCTTC. Translation gives CASSLAGTAYNEQFF. V gene TRBV5-1 combines with J gene TRBJ2-1; D perhaps matches TRBD1 (7 bases). V lost 4 bases, J lost 2 bases, and 13 bases lay in between. CDR1 SGHRS and CDR2 YFSETQ come from the germline V gene. The CDR3 covers 15 residues.